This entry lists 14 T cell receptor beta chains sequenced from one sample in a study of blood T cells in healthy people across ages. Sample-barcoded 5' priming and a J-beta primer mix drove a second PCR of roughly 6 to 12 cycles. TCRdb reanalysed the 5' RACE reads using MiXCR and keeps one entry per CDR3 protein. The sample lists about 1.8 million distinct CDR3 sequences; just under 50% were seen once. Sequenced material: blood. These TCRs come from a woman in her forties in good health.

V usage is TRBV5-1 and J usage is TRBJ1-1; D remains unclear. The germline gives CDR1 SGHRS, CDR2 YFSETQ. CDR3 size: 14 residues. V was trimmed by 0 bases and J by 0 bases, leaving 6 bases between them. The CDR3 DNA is TGCGCCAGCAGCTTGGCCAGCGTGAACACTGAAGCTTTCTTT. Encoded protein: CASSLASVNTEAFF.

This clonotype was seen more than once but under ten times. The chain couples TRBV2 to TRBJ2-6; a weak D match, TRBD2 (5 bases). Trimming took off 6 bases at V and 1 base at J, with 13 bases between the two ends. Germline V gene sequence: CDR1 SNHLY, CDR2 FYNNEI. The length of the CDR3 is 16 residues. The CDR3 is CASSDGGGSGANVLTF. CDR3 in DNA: TGTGCCAGCAGCGACGGTGGAGGATCTGGGGCCAACGTCCTGACTTTC.

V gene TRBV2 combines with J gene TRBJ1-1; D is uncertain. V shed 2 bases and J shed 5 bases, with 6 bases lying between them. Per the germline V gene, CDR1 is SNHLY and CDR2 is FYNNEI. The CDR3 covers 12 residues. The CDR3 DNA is TGTGCCAGCAGTGAACAGCTTACTGAAGCTTTCTTT. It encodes CASSEQLTEAFF. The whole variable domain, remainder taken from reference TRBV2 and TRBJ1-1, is EPEVTQTPSHQVTQMGQEVILRCVPISNHLYFYWYRQILGQKVEFLVSFYNNEISEKSEIFDDQFSVERPDGSNFTLKIRSTKLEDSAMYFCASSEQLTEAFFGQGTRLTVV.

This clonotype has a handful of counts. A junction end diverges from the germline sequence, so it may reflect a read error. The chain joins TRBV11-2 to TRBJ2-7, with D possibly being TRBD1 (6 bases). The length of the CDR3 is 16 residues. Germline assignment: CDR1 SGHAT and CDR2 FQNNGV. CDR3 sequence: CASSLEGVLPSYEQYF. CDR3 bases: TGTGCCAGCAGCCTAGAGGGGGTACTACCATCCTACGAGCAGTACTTC.

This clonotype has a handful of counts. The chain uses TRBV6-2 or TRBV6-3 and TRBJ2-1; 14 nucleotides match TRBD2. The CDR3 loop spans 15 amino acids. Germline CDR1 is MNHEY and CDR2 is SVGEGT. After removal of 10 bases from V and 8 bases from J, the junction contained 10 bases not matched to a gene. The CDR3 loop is CAIGDGLAGGDEQFF. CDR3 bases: TGTGCCATCGGGGACGGACTAGCGGGGGGTGATGAGCAGTTCTTC.

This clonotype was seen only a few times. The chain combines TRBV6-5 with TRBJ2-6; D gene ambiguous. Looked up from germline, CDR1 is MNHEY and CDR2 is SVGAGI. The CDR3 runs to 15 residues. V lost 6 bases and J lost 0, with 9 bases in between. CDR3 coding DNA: TGTGCCAGCAGGTCTATATACTCTGGGGCCAACGTCCTGACTTTC. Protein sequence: CASRSIYSGANVLTF.

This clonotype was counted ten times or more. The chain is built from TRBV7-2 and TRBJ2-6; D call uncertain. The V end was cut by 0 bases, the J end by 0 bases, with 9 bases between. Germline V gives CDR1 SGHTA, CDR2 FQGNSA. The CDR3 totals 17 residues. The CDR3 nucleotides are TGTGCCAGCAGCTTAGCGGTCAGCCCCTCTGGGGCCAACGTCCTGACTTTC. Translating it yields CASSLAVSPSGANVLTF.

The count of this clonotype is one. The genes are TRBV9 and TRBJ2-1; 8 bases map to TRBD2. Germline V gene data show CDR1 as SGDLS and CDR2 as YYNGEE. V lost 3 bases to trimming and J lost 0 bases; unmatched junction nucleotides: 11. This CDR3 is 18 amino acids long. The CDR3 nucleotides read TGTGCCAGCAGCGACCCTGTGGCGGGGGGAAGCTCCTACAATGAGCAGTTCTTC. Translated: CASSDPVAGGSSYNEQFF.

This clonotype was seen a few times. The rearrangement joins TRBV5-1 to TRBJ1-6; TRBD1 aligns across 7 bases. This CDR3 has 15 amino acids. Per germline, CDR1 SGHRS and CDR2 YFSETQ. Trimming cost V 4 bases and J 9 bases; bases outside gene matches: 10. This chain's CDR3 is CASSRDRASSSPLHF. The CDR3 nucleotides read TGCGCCAGCAGCAGAGACAGGGCCTCGAGTTCACCCCTCCACTTT.

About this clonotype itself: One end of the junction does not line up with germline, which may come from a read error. CDR3 DNA sequence: TGTGCCAACAGTGAAGCCGCCGTCTACCATCAGCCCCAGCATTTT. Protein product: CANSEAAVYHQPQHF. This chain joins TRBV6-1 and TRBJ1-5; D ambiguous. This CDR3 has 15 amino acids. Germline V gives CDR1 MNHNS, CDR2 SASEGT.

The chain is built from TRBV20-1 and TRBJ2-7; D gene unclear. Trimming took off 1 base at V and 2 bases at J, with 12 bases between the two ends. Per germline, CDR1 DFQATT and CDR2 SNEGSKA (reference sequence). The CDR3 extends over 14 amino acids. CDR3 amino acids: CSARGQFTTYEQYF. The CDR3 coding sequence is TGCAGTGCTAGAGGGCAGTTTACTACCTACGAGCAGTACTTC.

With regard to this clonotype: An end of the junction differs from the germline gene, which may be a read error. CDR3 nucleotides: TGTGCCACCAGCCCCCCGAATCCTCGGGGGTCTGAAGCTTTCTTT. Translation: CATSPPNPRGSEAFF. The chain couples TRBV7-6 to TRBJ1-1, with D possibly matching TRBD1 (5 bases). The CDR3 spans 15 residues. Per the germline V gene, CDR1 is SGHVS and CDR2 is FNYEAQ. Full variable domain (remainder filled in from reference TRBV7-6 and TRBJ1-1): GAGVSQSPRYKVTKRGQDVALRCDPISGHVSLYWYRQALGQGPEFLTYFNYEAQQDKSGLPNDRFSAERPEGSISTLTIQRTEQRDSAMYRCATSPPNPRGSEAFFGQGTRLTVV.

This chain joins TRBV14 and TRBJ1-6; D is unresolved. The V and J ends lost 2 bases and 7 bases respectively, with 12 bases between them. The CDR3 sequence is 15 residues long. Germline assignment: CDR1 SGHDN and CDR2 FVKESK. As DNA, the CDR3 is TGTGCCAGCAGCCAATCCGGGCGGACCAATTCACCCCTCCACTTT. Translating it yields CASSQSGRTNSPLHF.

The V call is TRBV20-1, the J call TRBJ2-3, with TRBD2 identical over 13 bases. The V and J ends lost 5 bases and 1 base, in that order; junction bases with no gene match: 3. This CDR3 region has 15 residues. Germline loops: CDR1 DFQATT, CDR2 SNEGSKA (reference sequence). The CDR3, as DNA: TGCAGTGCTCCCGGACTAGCGGGGGGCACAGATACGCAGTATTTT. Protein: CSAPGLAGGTDTQYF.